The subject of this entry is one TCR beta chain. What it binds is unknown. The assay was immunoSEQ multiplex PCR, and TCRdb's table has in-frame clones only and misses some. This table holds some 15,000 clones, around 83% found once. In germline, CDR1 is MDHEN, CDR2 SYDVKM. V lost 6 bases and J lost 4; bases outside the gene matches: 3. The CDR3 sequence is 13 residues long. This specimen belongs to a study of PD-1 blockade in mismatch repair-deficient tumors. Study-wide results and limits: Tumor-resident clones, often undetectable pretreatment in blood, expanded then contracted after pembrolizumab.

All patients were mismatch repair deficient, assessed by either PCR or immunohistochemistry. The V call is TRBV28, the J call TRBJ2-3; 8 nucleotides align to TRBD2. The receptor's source is an adult with mismatch repair-deficient cancer. Material: PBMCs, obtained roughly 15 weeks after starting pembrolizumab. In DNA, the CDR3 is TGTGCCAGCAGAACGGGAGGGCCAGATACGCAGTATTTT. Its translation: CASRTGGPDTQYF.